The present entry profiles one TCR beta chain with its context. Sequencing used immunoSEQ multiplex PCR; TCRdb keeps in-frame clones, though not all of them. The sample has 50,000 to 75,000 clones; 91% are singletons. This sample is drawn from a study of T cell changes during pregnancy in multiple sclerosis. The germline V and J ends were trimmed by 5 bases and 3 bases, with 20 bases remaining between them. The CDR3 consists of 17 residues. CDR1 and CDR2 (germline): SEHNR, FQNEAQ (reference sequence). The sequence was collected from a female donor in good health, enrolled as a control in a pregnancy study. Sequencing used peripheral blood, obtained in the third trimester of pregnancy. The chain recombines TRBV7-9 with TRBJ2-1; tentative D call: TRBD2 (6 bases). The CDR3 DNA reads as TGTGCCAGCAGCGCGGGGACTTCTGGATGGGGCTACAATGAGCAGTTCTTC. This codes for CASSAGTSGWGYNEQFF. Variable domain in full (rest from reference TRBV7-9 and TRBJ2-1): DTGVSQNPRHKITKRGQNVTFRCDPISEHNRLYWYRQTLGQGPEFLTYFQNEAQLEKSRLLSDRFSAERPKGSFSTLEIQRTEQGDSAMYLCASSAGTSGWGYNEQFFGPGTRLTVL.